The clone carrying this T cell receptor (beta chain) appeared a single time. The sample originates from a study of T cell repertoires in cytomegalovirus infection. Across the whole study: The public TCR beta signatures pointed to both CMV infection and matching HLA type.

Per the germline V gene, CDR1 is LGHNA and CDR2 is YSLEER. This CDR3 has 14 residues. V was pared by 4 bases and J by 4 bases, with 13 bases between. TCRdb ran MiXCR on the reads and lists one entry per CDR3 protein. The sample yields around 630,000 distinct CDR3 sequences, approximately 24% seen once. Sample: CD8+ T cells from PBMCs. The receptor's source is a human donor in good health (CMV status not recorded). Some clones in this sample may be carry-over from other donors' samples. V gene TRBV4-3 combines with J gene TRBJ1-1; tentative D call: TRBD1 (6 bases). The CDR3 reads CASSPATRGTEAFF. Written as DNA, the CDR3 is TGCGCCAGCAGCCCCGCAACCAGGGGCACTGAAGCTTTCTTT.